This T cell receptor beta chain derives from a study of blood T cell repertoires in COVID-19. Overall study context: In each case, the material was cDNA or gDNA derived from T cells, B-cell-depleted T cells, or PBMCs.

Germline-derived CDR1 and CDR2 are SGHTA and FQGNSA. The V and J ends lost 2 bases and 0 bases, in that order; junction bases with no gene match: 2. CDR3 length equals 15 residues. Method: immunoSEQ multiplex PCR; TCRdb's copy keeps in-frame clones and lacks some. The sample consists of about 160,000 clones, 70% to 90% of them appearing once. The chain has TRBV7-2 and TRBJ2-3, with 7 bases identical to TRBD2. Specimen: peripheral blood. The receptor was isolated from a man aged 35 to 55 who had recovered from COVID-19. In nucleotides, the CDR3 is TGTGCCAGCAGCTTACTAGCGGCGAGCACAGATACGCAGTATTTT. It yields the protein CASSLLAASTDTQYF.